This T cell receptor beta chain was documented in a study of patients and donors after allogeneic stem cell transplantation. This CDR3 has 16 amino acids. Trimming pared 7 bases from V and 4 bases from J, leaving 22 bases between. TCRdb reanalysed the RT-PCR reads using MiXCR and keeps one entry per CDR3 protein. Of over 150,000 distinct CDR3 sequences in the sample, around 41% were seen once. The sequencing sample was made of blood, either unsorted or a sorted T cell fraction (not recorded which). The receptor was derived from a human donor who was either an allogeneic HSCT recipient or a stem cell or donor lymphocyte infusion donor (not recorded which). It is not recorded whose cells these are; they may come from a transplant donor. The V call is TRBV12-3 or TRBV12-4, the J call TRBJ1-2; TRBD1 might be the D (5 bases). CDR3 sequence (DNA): TGTGCCAGCACCTTAGGGGACCCACCAGCAACCTATGGCTACACCTTC. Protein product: CASTLGDPPATYGYTF.